This is a list of T cell receptor beta chains from one sample in a study of cytomegalovirus exposure and HLA in healthy donors. Only in-frame clones appear in the TCRdb table, and some are missing; sequencing was by immunoSEQ multiplex PCR. The table includes tens of thousands of clones, 65% to 80% detected once. Specimen: PBMCs. The origin of the receptors is a woman younger than 45 in good health and CMV-seronegative. Both conserved end residues are trimmed from each CDR3. For some rows the clone size is stated as once, few or many, or as a class when expanded; others skip it.

abundance: .; v_gene: TRBV27; CDR3aa: ASSLRGTPLQEQY
abundance: .; v_gene: TRBV27; CDR3aa: ASSVLKSGELRYEQY
abundance: .; v_gene: TRBV21-1; CDR3aa: ASRRMWTEDTQY
abundance: few; v_gene: TRBV7-8; CDR3aa: ASSSPGDKNIQY
abundance: .; v_gene: TRBV27; CDR3aa: ASSFGGFNYGYT
abundance: .; v_gene: TRBV9; CDR3aa: ASSARGEGTQY
abundance: .; v_gene: TRBV19; CDR3aa: ASKQGGNGYT
abundance: .; v_gene: TRBV28; CDR3aa: ASRWTGLAKNIQY
abundance: .; v_gene: TRBV28; CDR3aa: ASSPGGTNEKLF
abundance: few; v_gene: TRBV28; CDR3aa: ASSFGGRAGGIQY
abundance: .; v_gene: TRBV27; CDR3aa: ASSLVGQSNQPQH